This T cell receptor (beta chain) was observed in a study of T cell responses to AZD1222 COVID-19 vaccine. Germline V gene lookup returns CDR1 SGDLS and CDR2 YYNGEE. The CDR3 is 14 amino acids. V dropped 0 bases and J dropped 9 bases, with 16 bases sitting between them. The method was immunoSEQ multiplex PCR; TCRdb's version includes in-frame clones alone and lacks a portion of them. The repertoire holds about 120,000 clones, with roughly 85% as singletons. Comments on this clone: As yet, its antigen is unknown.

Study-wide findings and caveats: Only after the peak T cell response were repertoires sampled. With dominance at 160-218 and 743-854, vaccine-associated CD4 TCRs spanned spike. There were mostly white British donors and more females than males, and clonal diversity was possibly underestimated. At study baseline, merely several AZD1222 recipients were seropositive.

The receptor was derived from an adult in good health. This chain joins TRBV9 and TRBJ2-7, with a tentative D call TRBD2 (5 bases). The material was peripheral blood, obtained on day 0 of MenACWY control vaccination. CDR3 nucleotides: TGTGCCAGCAGCGTAGGGTCAGGACTTCGGGTGCAGTACTTC. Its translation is CASSVGSGLRVQYF.